The 14 T cell receptor beta chains given below trace back to one sample, sequenced in a study of blood T cell repertoires in COVID-19. Repertoires were generated with immunoSEQ multiplex PCR, while TCRdb's copy carries only in-frame clones and drops some. The sample shows 18,000 or so clones, approximately 91% of them seen only once. Sequenced material: peripheral blood. The receptor set was obtained from a man aged 35-49 years with active COVID-19.

The rearrangement links TRBV3-1 (or the pseudogene TRBV3-2) to TRBJ2-6; 9 bases align to TRBD2. The ends lost 2 bases at V and 2 bases at J; junction bases unmatched: 7. Germline V lookup: CDR1 LGHDT, CDR2 YNNKEL (reference sequence). This CDR3 comprises 18 residues. The CDR3 loop reads CASSQRPSGKAGANVLTF. The CDR3 region has the DNA TGTGCCAGCAGCCAACGTCCTAGCGGGAAGGCTGGGGCCAACGTCCTGACTTTC.

The rearrangement uses TRBV7-2 and TRBJ2-7; perhaps TRBD2 as D (6 bases). The germline CDR1 and CDR2 sequences are SGHTA and FQGNSA. The CDR3 has 16 amino acids. Trimming pared 0 bases from V and 4 bases from J, leaving 16 bases between. The CDR3 DNA follows: TGTGCCAGCAGCTTAGCTCCCGGACGGAGGGCTTACGAGCAGTACTTC. Protein sequence: CASSLAPGRRAYEQYF.

The chain uses TRBV20-1 and TRBJ1-2, with D possibly TRBD1 on 6 matching bases. The CDR3 contains 11 residues. Between the trimmed V and J ends, which lost 4 bases and 7 bases, there was a span of 10 bases. The germline CDR1 and CDR2 sequences are DFQATT and SNEGSKA (reference sequence). CDR3: CSATGVGGYTF. CDR3 nucleotide sequence: TGCAGTGCTACAGGGGTCGGTGGCTACACCTTC.

The chain has TRBV10-3 and TRBJ1-5, with 10 bases matching TRBD1. With V trimmed by 9 bases and J by 1 base, 0 bases remained unmatched. Germline V CDR1 and CDR2: ENHRY, SYGVKD. CDR3 length: 13 residues. CDR3 loop: CAMGQGSNQPQHF. The CDR3 DNA is TGTGCCATGGGACAGGGGAGCAATCAGCCCCAGCATTTT.

The chain links TRBV27 to TRBJ2-5; TRBD2 aligns across 13 bases. This CDR3 comprises 16 residues. V shed 5 bases, J shed 5 bases, and the junction held 8 bases outside the gene matches. CDR1 is MNHEY and CDR2 is SMNVEV in the germline V gene (reference sequence). CDR3 bases: TGTGCCAGCAGTATAAACGGACTAGCGGGAGCTGAGACCCAGTACTTC. Protein sequence: CASSINGLAGAETQYF.

The CDR3 DNA follows: TGTGCCAGCTCACCACCCGGACAGCGGAGCACCGGGGAGCTGTTTTTT. Residues: CASSPPGQRSTGELFF. The V gene is TRBV18, the J gene TRBJ2-2; D is perhaps TRBD1 (6 bases). Germline CDR1 reads KGHSH; CDR2 reads LQKENI. The CDR3 covers 16 residues. V was cut by 0 bases and J by 4 bases, with 12 bases left in between.

This chain links TRBV3-1 (or the pseudogene TRBV3-2) with TRBJ2-7, with 9 bases fitting TRBD2. Germline CDR1 is LGHDT and CDR2 is YNNKEL (reference sequence). J was trimmed by 0 bases and V by 4 bases; bases with no gene match: 10. There are 17 residues in the CDR3. The CDR3 protein is CASSRRGTSGPSYEQYF. The CDR3 DNA reads as TGTGCCAGCAGCCGGCGTGGTACTAGCGGGCCCTCCTACGAGCAGTACTTC.

This CDR3 reads CASSLYMGRTGGPEYEQYF. Written as DNA, the CDR3 is TGTGCCAGCAGTTTGTATATGGGTCGGACAGGGGGTCCGGAGTACGAGCAGTACTTC. V and J are TRBV27 and TRBJ2-7, with 10 bases aligning to TRBD1. Germline V gene sequence: CDR1 MNHEY, CDR2 SMNVEV (reference sequence). The trim removed 3 bases at V and 4 bases at J, leaving 18 bases unmatched. This CDR3 spans 19 amino acids.

The rearrangement joins TRBV11-2 to TRBJ2-7; weak D call: TRBD2 (5 bases). CDR3 length: 14 amino acids. V lost 5 bases to trimming and J lost 0 bases, with 11 bases between them. CDR1 and CDR2 (germline): SGHAT, FQNNGV. This CDR3 reads CASSLQRTSYEQYF. In nucleotides, the CDR3 is TGTGCCAGCAGCCTCCAGCGGACCTCCTACGAGCAGTACTTC.

The chain employs TRBV15 and TRBJ2-3; D call uncertain. Germline CDR1 reads LNHNV; CDR2 reads YYDKDF (reference sequence). The germline V and J ends were trimmed by 3 bases and 0 bases, with 7 bases remaining between them. The CDR3 contains 14 residues. The CDR3 is CATSRVTSTDTQYF. DNA for the CDR3: TGTGCCACCAGCAGGGTTACTAGCACAGATACGCAGTATTTT.

This chain links TRBV30 with TRBJ1-4, with 10 bases lining up with TRBD1. Per germline, CDR1 GTSNPN and CDR2 SVGIG (reference sequence). Trimming at V came to 7 bases and at J to 8 bases, leaving 7 bases not matched to a gene. The CDR3 contains 13 residues. CDR3 sequence reads: CALFWTGGEKLFF. CDR3 sequence (DNA): TGTGCCTTGTTCTGGACAGGGGGGGAAAAACTGTTTTTT. Based on the CDR3 plus reference TRBV30 and TRBJ1-4, the full variable domain is SQTIHQWPATLVQPVGSPLSLECTVEGTSNPNLYWYRQAAGRGLQLLFYSVGIGQISSEVPQNLSASRPQDRQFILSSKKLLLSDSGFYLCALFWTGGEKLFFGSGTQLSVL.

The J gene is TRBJ2-7, the V gene TRBV9, with D unclear. This CDR3 has 13 amino acids. Germline V lookup: CDR1 SGDLS, CDR2 YYNGEE. Trimming shortened V by 0 bases and J by 3 bases, and 7 bases separated the two germline ends. The chain's CDR3 is CASSVDTNYEQYF. CDR3 DNA sequence: TGTGCCAGCAGCGTAGACACTAACTACGAGCAGTACTTC. The variable domain in full, completed from reference TRBV9 and TRBJ2-7, reads DSGVTQTPKHLITATGQRVTLRCSPRSGDLSVYWYQQSLDQGLQFLIQYYNGEERAKGNILERFSAQQFPDLHSELNLSSLELGDSALYFCASSVDTNYEQYFGPGTRLTVT.

This sequence joins TRBV14 and TRBJ1-4; D may be TRBD1 (5 bases). The CDR3 length is 18 residues. V was pared by 1 base and J by 7 bases, with 22 bases between. Germline-derived CDR1 and CDR2 are SGHDN and FVKESK. The CDR3 sequence: CASSQAGGDAIWGEKLFF. DNA of the CDR3: TGTGCCAGCAGCCAAGCCGGAGGGGACGCTATATGGGGTGAAAAACTGTTTTTT.

This chain connects TRBV7-9 to TRBJ2-3; TRBD2 matches at 7 bases. The CDR3 spans 14 residues. Germline V gives CDR1 SEHNR, CDR2 FQNEAQ (reference sequence). Trimming took 5 bases from V and 6 from J; bases not matched to a gene: 8. The CDR3 is CASSAQAGMDTQYF. The CDR3 nucleotides read TGTGCCAGCAGCGCACAAGCGGGGATGGATACGCAGTATTTT. Full variable domain (rest looked up from reference TRBV7-9 and TRBJ2-3): DTGVSQNPRHKITKRGQNVTFRCDPISEHNRLYWYRQTLGQGPEFLTYFQNEAQLEKSRLLSDRFSAERPKGSFSTLEIQRTEQGDSAMYLCASSAQAGMDTQYFGPGTRLTVL.